The present T cell receptor beta chain was sequenced within a study of blood T cell repertoires in COVID-19. Sequenced by immunoSEQ multiplex PCR; TCRdb stores in-frame clones only, minus some. This sample yields under 200,000 clones, of which 87% are seen a single time; approximately 4% belongs to the top ten. The ends were cut back, 5 bases at V and 0 bases at J, with 12 bases in the middle. The length of the CDR3 is 15 residues. The germline gives CDR1 SGHAT, CDR2 FQNNGV. This sequence originates from a man younger than 35 with active or convalescent COVID-19. Source material: peripheral blood. The chain has TRBV11-2 and TRBJ2-3; D gene ambiguous. CDR3 protein: CASSIGLTSTDTQYF. DNA for the CDR3: TGTGCCAGCAGCATAGGCCTGACTAGCACAGATACGCAGTATTTT.